This T cell receptor beta chain was captured by sequencing in a study of T cell changes during pregnancy in multiple sclerosis. Clones were sequenced by immunoSEQ multiplex PCR, and TCRdb holds only the in-frame ones, with some missing. Of around 30,000 clones in the sample, 90% to 95% were seen once. The CDR3 loop spans 16 amino acids. Germline V lookup: CDR1 LGHNA, CDR2 YSLEER. Trimming took 1 base from V and 8 from J, leaving 20 bases between them. The receptor was derived from a female donor with multiple sclerosis, enrolled in a pregnancy study. This chain connects TRBV4-3 to TRBJ1-2; D is perhaps TRBD1 (6 bases). The input for sequencing was CD4+ T cells from peripheral blood mononuclear cells, taken after pregnancy. The CDR3 loop is CASSQGTAIYVRGYTF. In DNA form, the CDR3 reads TGCGCCAGCAGCCAAGGGACAGCTATCTATGTGAGGGGCTACACCTTC.